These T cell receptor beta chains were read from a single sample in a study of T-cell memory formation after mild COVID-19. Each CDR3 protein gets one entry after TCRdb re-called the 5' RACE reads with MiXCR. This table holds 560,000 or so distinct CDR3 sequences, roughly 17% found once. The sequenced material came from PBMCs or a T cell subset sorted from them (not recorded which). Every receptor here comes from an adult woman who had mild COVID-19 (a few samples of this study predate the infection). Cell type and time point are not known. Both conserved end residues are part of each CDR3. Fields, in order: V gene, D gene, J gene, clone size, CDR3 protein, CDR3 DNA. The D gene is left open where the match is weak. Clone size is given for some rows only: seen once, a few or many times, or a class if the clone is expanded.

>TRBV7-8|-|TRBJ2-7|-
CASTLERVSYEQYF
TGTGCCAGCACTCTAGAAAGAGTCTCCTACGAGCAGTACTTC
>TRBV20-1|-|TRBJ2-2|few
CSARDRRTVTGELFF
TGCAGTGCTAGAGATCGAAGGACGGTCACCGGGGAGCTGTTTTTT
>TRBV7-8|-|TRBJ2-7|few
CASSLVAGSVQYF
TGTGCCAGCAGCTTAGTAGCAGGGTCGGTGCAGTACTTC
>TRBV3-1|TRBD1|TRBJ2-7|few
CASSQEDRVRQYF
TGTGCCAGCAGCCAAGAAGACAGGGTCCGGCAGTACTTC
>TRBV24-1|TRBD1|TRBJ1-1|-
CATSDPRQGRTEAFF
TGTGCCACCAGTGATCCGCGACAGGGTCGGACTGAAGCTTTCTTT
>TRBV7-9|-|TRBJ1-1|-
CASISKTGVAFF
TGTGCCAGCATCTCAAAGACGGGTGTGGCTTTCTTT
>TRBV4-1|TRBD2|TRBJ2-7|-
CASSQDYAGGREQYF
TGCGCCAGCAGCCAAGATTACGCGGGGGGACGCGAGCAGTACTTC
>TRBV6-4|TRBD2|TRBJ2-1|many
CASSPGTSYNEQFF
TGTGCCAGCAGCCCCGGGACTAGCTACAATGAGCAGTTCTTC
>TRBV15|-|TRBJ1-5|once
CATSPGYSEVSNQPQHF
TGTGCCACCAGCCCAGGTTACAGTGAAGTTAGCAATCAGCCCCAGCATTTT
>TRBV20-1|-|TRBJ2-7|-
CSARDPRGTSSEQYF
TGCAGTGCTAGAGACCCTCGAGGGACTTCCTCCGAGCAGTACTTC
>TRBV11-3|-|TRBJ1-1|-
CASSYRAEAFF
TGTGCCAGCAGTTACAGGGCAGAAGCTTTCTTT
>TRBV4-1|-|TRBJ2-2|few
CASSQVSQASRTGELFF
TGCGCCAGCAGCCAAGTCAGCCAAGCCTCCAGGACCGGGGAGCTGTTTTTT
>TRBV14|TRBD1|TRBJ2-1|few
CASSRDRVAYNEQFF
TGTGCCAGCAGCCGAGACAGGGTCGCCTACAATGAGCAGTTCTTC
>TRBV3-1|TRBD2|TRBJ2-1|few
CASSQVAGDEQFF
TGTGCCAGCAGCCAAGTAGCGGGAGATGAGCAGTTCTTC
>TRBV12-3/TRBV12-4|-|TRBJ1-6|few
CASSLDSPYNSPLHF
TGTGCCAGCAGTCTGGACAGCCCCTATAATTCACCCCTCCACTTT
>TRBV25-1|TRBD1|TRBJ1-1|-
CASRGTGRAEAFF
TGTGCCAGCAGGGGGACAGGGAGGGCTGAAGCTTTCTTT
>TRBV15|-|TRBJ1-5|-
CATRNQNQPQHF
TGTGCCACCAGGAACCAGAATCAGCCCCAGCATTTT
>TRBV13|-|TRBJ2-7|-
CASSLGQARVEQYF
TGTGCCAGCAGCTTAGGTCAGGCCAGGGTTGAGCAGTACTTC
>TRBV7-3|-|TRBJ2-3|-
CASSLTGFPDTQYF
TGTGCCAGCAGCCTAACAGGGTTTCCAGATACGCAGTATTTT
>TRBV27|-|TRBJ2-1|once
CASSSLRWRYNEQFF
TGTGCCAGCAGTTCCCTCCGGTGGCGTTACAATGAGCAGTTCTTC
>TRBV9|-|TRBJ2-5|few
CASSATSLGETQYF
TGTGCCAGCAGCGCCACTAGTTTGGGTGAGACCCAGTACTTC
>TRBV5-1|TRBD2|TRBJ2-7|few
CASTPGGGATSGRQYF
TGCGCCAGCACCCCGGGCGGGGGCGCTACTAGCGGTCGTCAGTACTTC
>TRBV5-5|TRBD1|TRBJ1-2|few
CASSLATTGRGYTF
TGTGCCAGCAGCTTGGCCACGACAGGGAGGGGCTACACCTTC
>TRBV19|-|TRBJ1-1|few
CASKRGTEAFF
TGTGCCAGTAAACGGGGAACTGAAGCTTTCTTT
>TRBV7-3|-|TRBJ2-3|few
CASSGSGTDTQYF
TGTGCCAGCAGCGGGTCTGGCACAGATACGCAGTATTTT
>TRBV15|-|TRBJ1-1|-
CATSRDQMGYPPEAFF
TGTGCCACCAGCAGAGATCAGATGGGGTACCCTCCCGAAGCTTTCTTT
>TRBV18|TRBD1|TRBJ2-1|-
CASSTGTASYNEQFF
TGTGCCAGCTCGACCGGGACAGCGTCCTACAATGAGCAGTTCTTC
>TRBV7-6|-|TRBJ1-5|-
CASSLDREQPQHF
TGTGCCAGCAGCTTAGACAGGGAGCAGCCCCAGCATTTT
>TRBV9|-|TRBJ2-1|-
CASSVVGGAHNEQFF
TGTGCCAGCAGCGTAGTGGGGGGGGCCCACAATGAGCAGTTCTTC
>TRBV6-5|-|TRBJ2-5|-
CASIYGLWGGETQYF
TGTGCCAGCATTTACGGGCTTTGGGGTGGGGAGACCCAGTACTTC
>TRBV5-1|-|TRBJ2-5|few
CASRSEETQYF
TGCGCCAGCAGGTCTGAAGAGACCCAGTACTTC
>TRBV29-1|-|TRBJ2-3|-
CSVETTETDTQYF
TGCAGCGTAGAAACCACAGAGACAGATACGCAGTATTTT
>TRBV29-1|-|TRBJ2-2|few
CSAERFAIGGSGELFF
TGCAGCGCCGAAAGGTTCGCAATCGGGGGTTCCGGGGAGCTGTTTTTT
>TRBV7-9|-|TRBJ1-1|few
CASSLVQGEAFF
TGTGCCAGCAGCTTAGTACAGGGTGAAGCTTTCTTT
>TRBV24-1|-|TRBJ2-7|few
CATSDPGGYEQYF
TGTGCCACCAGTGATCCTGGGGGTTACGAGCAGTACTTC
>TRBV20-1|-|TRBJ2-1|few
CSATNPLASSYNEQFF
TGCAGTGCTACTAATCCTCTGGCGAGCTCCTACAATGAGCAGTTCTTC
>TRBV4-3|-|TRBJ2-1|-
CASSQDLVNEQFF
TGCGCCAGCAGCCAAGACCTCGTCAATGAGCAGTTCTTC
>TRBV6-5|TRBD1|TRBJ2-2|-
CASSYTGQGARVRVSGELFF
TGTGCCAGCAGTTACACGGGACAGGGCGCCCGCGTGCGAGTATCCGGGGAGCTGTTTTTT
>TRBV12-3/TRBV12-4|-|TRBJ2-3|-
CASKPGLGTDTQYF
TGTGCCAGCAAACCGGGACTCGGCACAGATACGCAGTATTTT
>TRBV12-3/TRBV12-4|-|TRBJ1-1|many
CASRGTTEAFF
TGTGCCAGCAGGGGGACCACTGAAGCTTTCTTT
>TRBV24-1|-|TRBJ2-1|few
CATSDAHYNEQFF
TGTGCCACCAGTGATGCCCACTACAATGAGCAGTTCTTC
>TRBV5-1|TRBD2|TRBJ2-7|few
CASSPIAGPAYEQYF
TGCGCCAGCAGCCCAATAGCGGGACCCGCCTACGAGCAGTACTTC
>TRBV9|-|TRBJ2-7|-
CASSGGLRGEQYF
TGTGCCAGCAGCGGTGGACTTCGCGGCGAGCAGTACTTC